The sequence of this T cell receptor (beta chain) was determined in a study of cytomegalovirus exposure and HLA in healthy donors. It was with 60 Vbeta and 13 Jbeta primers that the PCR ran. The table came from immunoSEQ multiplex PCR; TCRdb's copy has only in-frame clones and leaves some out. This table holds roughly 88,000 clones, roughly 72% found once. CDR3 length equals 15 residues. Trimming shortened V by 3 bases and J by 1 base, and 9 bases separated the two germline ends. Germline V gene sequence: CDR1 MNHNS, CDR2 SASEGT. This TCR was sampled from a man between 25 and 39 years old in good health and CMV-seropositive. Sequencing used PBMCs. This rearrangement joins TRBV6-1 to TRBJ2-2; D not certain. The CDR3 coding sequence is TGTGCCAGCAGTGACCGGTCGGGGAACACCGGGGAGCTGTTTTTT. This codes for CASSDRSGNTGELFF.